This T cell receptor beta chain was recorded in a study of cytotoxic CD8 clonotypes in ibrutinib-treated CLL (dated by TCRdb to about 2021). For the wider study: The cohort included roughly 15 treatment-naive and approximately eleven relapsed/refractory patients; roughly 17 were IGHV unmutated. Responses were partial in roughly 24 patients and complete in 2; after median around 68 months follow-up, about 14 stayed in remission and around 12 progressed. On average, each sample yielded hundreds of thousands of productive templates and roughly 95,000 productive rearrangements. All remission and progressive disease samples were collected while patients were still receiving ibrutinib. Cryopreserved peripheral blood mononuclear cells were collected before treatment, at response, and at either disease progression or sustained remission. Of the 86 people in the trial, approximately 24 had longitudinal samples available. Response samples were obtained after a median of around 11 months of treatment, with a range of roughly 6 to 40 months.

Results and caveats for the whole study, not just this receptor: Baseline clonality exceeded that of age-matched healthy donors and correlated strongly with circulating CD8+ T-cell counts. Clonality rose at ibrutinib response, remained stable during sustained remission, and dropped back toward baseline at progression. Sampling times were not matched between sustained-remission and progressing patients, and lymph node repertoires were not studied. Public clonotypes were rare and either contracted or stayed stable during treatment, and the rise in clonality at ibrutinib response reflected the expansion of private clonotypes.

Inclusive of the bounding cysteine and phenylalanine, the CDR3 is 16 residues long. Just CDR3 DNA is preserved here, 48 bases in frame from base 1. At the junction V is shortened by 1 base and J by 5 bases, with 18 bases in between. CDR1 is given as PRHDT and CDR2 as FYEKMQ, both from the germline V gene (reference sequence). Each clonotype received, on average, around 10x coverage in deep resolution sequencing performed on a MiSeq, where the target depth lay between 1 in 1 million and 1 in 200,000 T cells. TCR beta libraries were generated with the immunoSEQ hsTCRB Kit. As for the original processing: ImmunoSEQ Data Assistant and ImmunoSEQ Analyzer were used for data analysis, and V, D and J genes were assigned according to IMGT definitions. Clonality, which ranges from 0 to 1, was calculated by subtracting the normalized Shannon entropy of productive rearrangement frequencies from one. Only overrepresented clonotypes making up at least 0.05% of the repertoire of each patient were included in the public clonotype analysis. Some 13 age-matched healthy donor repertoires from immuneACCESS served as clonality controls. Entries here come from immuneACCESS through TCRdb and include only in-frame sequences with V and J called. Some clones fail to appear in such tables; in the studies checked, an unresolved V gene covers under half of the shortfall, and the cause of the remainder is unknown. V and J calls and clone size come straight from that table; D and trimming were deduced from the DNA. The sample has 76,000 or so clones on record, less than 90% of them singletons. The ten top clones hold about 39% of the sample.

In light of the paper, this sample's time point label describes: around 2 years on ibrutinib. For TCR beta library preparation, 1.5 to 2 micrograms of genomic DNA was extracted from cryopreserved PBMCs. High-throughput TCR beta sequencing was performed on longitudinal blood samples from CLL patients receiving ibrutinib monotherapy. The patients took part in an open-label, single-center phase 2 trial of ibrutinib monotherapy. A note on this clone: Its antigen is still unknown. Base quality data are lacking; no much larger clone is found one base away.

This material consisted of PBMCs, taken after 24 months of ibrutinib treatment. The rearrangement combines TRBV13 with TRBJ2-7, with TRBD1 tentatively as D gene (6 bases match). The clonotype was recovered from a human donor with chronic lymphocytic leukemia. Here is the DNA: TGTGCCAGCAGCTTAGAGAGGGGCCAGGGGATCCACGAGCAGTACTTC. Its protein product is CASSLERGQGIHEQYF.